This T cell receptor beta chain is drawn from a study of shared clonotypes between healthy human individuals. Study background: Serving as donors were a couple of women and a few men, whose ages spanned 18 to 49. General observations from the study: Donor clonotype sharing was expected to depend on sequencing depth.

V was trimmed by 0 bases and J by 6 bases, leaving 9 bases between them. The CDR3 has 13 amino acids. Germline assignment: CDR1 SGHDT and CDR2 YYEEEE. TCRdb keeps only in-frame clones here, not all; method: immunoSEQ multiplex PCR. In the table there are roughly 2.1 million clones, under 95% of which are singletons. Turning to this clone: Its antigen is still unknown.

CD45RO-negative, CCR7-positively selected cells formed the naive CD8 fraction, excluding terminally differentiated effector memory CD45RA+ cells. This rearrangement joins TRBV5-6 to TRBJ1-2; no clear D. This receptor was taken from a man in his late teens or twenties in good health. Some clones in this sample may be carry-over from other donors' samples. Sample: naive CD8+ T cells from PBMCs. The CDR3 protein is CASSLEGNDGYTF. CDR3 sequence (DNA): TGTGCCAGCAGCTTGGAAGGGAACGATGGCTACACCTTC.